The clone carrying this T cell receptor beta chain came up many times. The antigen remains undetermined. The sample is drawn from a study of cytomegalovirus exposure and HLA in healthy donors. PCR involved 60 Vbeta and 13 Jbeta primers. TCRdb keeps only in-frame clones here, not all; method: immunoSEQ multiplex PCR. The table lists 130,000 or so clones, 60% to 85% of them singletons. General observations from the study: Accurate predictions that matched the HLA-A and HLA-B alleles of most subjects were reportedly made from TCR beta sequences.

Looked up from germline, CDR1 is LGHNA and CDR2 is YSLEER. This CDR3 is 18 amino acids long. The junction had 7 bases not matched to a gene; V was cut back by 0 bases and J by 3 bases. This TCR was recovered from a woman aged 40 to 50 in good health and CMV-seronegative. The chain couples TRBV4-3 to TRBJ2-6, with TRBD1 matching over 8 bases. The specimen was PBMCs. The DNA for the CDR3 is TGCGCCAGCAGCCAAGATCGGCAGGGGGCCGGTGGGGCCAACGTCCTGACTTTC. Translated: CASSQDRQGAGGANVLTF.